The clone carrying this T cell receptor (beta chain) was seen only a few times. What it binds is unknown. Germline V gene sequence: CDR1 WSHSY, CDR2 SAAADI. The V gene end was trimmed by 3 bases and the J gene end by 1 base; junction bases not matched to a gene: 2. The CDR3 extends over 15 amino acids. This sample was included in a study of cytotoxic CD8 clonotypes in ibrutinib-treated CLL. Findings and caveats of the study: Sustained-remission and progressing patients had different sampling times. Public clonotypes, rarely seen, contracted or held steady on treatment. The study found clonality rose at ibrutinib response, then fell toward baseline at progression. Clonality was higher at baseline than in age-matched healthy donors and tracked circulating CD8+ T-cell counts.

Repertoires were generated with immunoSEQ multiplex PCR, while TCRdb's copy carries only in-frame clones and drops some. Here the sample spans 27,000 or so clones, approximately 85% being singletons. The sequenced sample was PBMCs, obtained after 24 months of ibrutinib treatment. The chain is built from TRBV10-2 and TRBJ2-2, with TRBD1 identical over 7 bases. The sequence came from a human donor with chronic lymphocytic leukemia. The CDR3 coding sequence is TGCGCCAGCAGTGATTCAGGGGGGAACACCGGGGAGCTGTTTTTT. Translated: CASSDSGGNTGELFF.